The next 2 T cell receptor beta chains were all read from a single sample in a study of identical twins. From the 5' RACE reads, TCRdb called clonotypes with MiXCR, one entry per CDR3 protein. Among 1.5 million to 2 million distinct CDR3 sequences listed, about 32% were seen once. Sequencing was carried out using cord blood. The receptors shown here come from a newborn girl in good health.

This chain uses TRBV7-2 with TRBJ1-2; 8 nucleotides match TRBD1. Looked up from germline, CDR1 is SGHTA and CDR2 is FQGNSA. The length of the CDR3 is 14 residues. Trimming removed 7 bases from V and 3 bases from J; junction bases left unmatched: 7. Here the CDR3 reads CASIANRGDYGYTF. CDR3 sequence (DNA): TGTGCCAGCATCGCTAACAGGGGGGACTATGGCTACACCTTC.

This clonotype appeared a few times. The V gene is TRBV5-1, the J gene TRBJ2-5; D remains unclear. From germline, CDR1 is SGHRS and CDR2 YFSETQ. The CDR3 is 13 amino acids. Trimming left V 2 bases short and J 2 bases short, with 7 bases between. The CDR3 DNA sequence: TGCGCCAGCAGCTTCGCACGACAAGAGACCCAGTACTTC. Protein product: CASSFARQETQYF.